The next 19 T cell receptor beta chains were all read from a single sample in a study of cytomegalovirus exposure and HLA in healthy donors. A multiplex PCR was run with 60 Vbeta primers and 13 Jbeta primers. Method: immunoSEQ multiplex PCR; TCRdb's copy keeps in-frame clones and lacks some. The sample comprises roughly 130,000 clones, approximately 72% of which are singletons, and under 7.5% rests with the top ten. Material: PBMCs. The origin of the receptors is a woman aged 55-70 years in good health and CMV-seronegative.

This chain connects TRBV2 to TRBJ2-1, with unresolved D. CDR1 is SNHLY, CDR2 FYNNEI, per germline. Trimming removed 8 bases from V and 0 bases from J, with 11 bases in between. The CDR3 loop spans 14 amino acids. The CDR3 is CASLIEASYNEQFF. The CDR3, as DNA: TGTGCCAGCCTAATAGAGGCCTCCTACAATGAGCAGTTCTTC.

This rearrangement joins TRBV19 to TRBJ2-1, with 7 positions matching TRBD2. Losses at the gene ends were 7 bases for V and 4 bases for J; bases not matched to a gene: 7. Germline CDR1 LNHDA, CDR2 SQIVND (reference sequence). The CDR3 is made up of 14 amino acids. In DNA form, the CDR3 reads TGTGCCAGTACCGACAGAGCGGGGTACAATGAGCAGTTCTTC. It yields the protein CASTDRAGYNEQFF.

V is TRBV9 and J is TRBJ2-5; TRBD2 agrees at 8 bases. The CDR3 has 16 amino acids. CDR1 SGDLS and CDR2 YYNGEE come from the germline V gene. V was clipped by 0 bases and J by 7 bases; unmatched bases: 11. CDR3 residues: CASSVDSSGYSGTQYF. The CDR3 nucleotides are TGTGCCAGCAGCGTAGATTCTAGCGGGTACAGTGGGACCCAGTACTTC.

This clone was seen a handful of times. The chain has TRBV7-9 and TRBJ1-5; 8 bases are shared with TRBD1. With 2 bases clipped from V and 5 bases from J, the junction kept 5 bases outside the gene matches. The CDR3 extends over 15 amino acids. The germline V gene encodes CDR1 SEHNR and CDR2 FQNEAQ (reference sequence). CDR3 in DNA: TGTGCCAGCAGCTTACCCGGACAGGGTGATCAGCCCCAGCATTTT. It translates to CASSLPGQGDQPQHF.

This chain uses TRBV10-2 with TRBJ1-1, with D maybe TRBD1 (5 bases). Trimming removed 4 bases from V and 10 bases from J, with 19 bases in between. This CDR3 spans 14 amino acids. Germline V gives CDR1 WSHSY, CDR2 SAAADI. The CDR3, as DNA: TGCGCCAGCAGTGGGGCCCCGCAGGGTGTGGGAGCTTTCTTT. Translated, it gives CASSGAPQGVGAFF.

This clone has more than one count but fewer than ten. This rearrangement joins TRBV9 to TRBJ2-3, with TRBD2 identical over 9 bases. Germline assignment: CDR1 SGDLS and CDR2 YYNGEE. With 4 bases clipped from V and 1 base from J, the junction kept 7 bases outside the gene matches. This CDR3 has 16 residues. The CDR3 sequence: CASSPRVAGGTDTQYF. CDR3 nucleotide sequence: TGTGCCAGCAGCCCCCGCGTAGCGGGGGGCACAGATACGCAGTATTTT.

V and J are TRBV7-8 and TRBJ2-7; TRBD2 is a possible D gene (5 bases). CDR3 size: 14 residues. CDR1 is SGHVS and CDR2 is FQNEAQ in the germline V gene. The germline V and J ends were trimmed by 5 bases and 3 bases, with 14 bases remaining between them. CDR3 residues: CASSRSGILYEQYF. The DNA for the CDR3 is TGTGCCAGCAGCCGCTCCGGGATCCTCTACGAGCAGTACTTC. Supplemented by reference TRBV7-8 and TRBJ2-7, the full variable domain reads GAGVSQSPRYKVAKRGQDVALRCDPISGHVSLFWYQQALGQGPEFLTYFQNEAQLDKSGLPSDRFFAERPEGSVSTLKIQRTQQEDSAVYLCASSRSGILYEQYFGPGTRLTVT.

The V and J genes are TRBV2 and TRBJ1-6, with a possible D match to TRBD1 (6 bases). This CDR3 comprises 16 residues. V lost 2 bases and J lost 6, with 14 bases in between. Germline V gene sequence: CDR1 SNHLY, CDR2 FYNNEI. In DNA form, the CDR3 reads TGTGCCAGCAGTGAACCCCCTCAGGGGCTTAATTCACCCCTCCACTTT. Translation gives CASSEPPQGLNSPLHF.

The chain uses TRBV15 and TRBJ1-2; D is undetermined. Deletions cut 0 bases from V and 2 bases from J, with 4 bases between. The CDR3 is 13 residues long. Germline lookup yields CDR1 LNHNV and CDR2 YYDKDF (reference sequence). CDR3 region: CATSRDRNYGYTF. Here the CDR3 DNA reads TGTGCCACCAGCAGAGACAGAAACTATGGCTACACCTTC.

This clone was seen only once. CDR3 coding DNA: TGCGCCAGCAGCCCCGGGACAGGGGGCCTGAACACTGAAGCTTTCTTT. Its protein is CASSPGTGGLNTEAFF. The chain joins TRBV5-1 to TRBJ1-1; 12 nucleotides line up with TRBD1. The CDR3 loop spans 16 amino acids. Unmatched junction bases numbered 4, after V lost 4 bases and J lost 0 bases. The germline CDR1 and CDR2 sequences are SGHRS and YFSETQ.

The chain carries TRBV10-3 and TRBJ1-2; perhaps TRBD1 as D (5 bases). The V end was cut by 10 bases, the J end by 8 bases, with 17 bases between. CDR1 is ENHRY and CDR2 is SYGVKD in the germline V gene. The CDR3 has 12 amino acids. The chain's CDR3 is CATAEAGRGYTF. DNA for the CDR3: TGTGCCACCGCTGAGGCGGGGCGAGGCTACACCTTC.

This chain joins TRBV4-3 and TRBJ1-2, with 7 nucleotides matching TRBD1. The CDR3 is 13 amino acids. Germline V lookup: CDR1 LGHNA, CDR2 YSLEER. J lost 13 bases, V lost 3 bases, and 11 bases had no gene match. The CDR3 coding sequence is TGCGCCAGCAGCCAGTCTCACAGGGGCGACCCCACCTTC. It translates to CASSQSHRGDPTF.

This chain joins TRBV6-5 and TRBJ1-2, with 9 bases identical to TRBD1. Germline V lookup: CDR1 MNHEY, CDR2 SVGAGI. This CDR3 is 12 amino acids long. Trimming took 4 bases from V and 8 from J; bases not matched to a gene: 2. The CDR3 DNA follows: TGTGCCAGCAGTTGGACAGGGGTCGGCTACACCTTC. It yields the protein CASSWTGVGYTF.

Of note for this clone: The sample has other DNA sequences that encode this CDR3 too. The gene calls are TRBV19 and TRBJ1-3; TRBD1 matches 7 bases. This CDR3 contains 16 residues. Germline loops: CDR1 LNHDA, CDR2 SQIVND (reference sequence). V trimming: 5 bases; J trimming: 0 bases; junction bases outside the gene matches: 7. Here the CDR3 DNA reads TGTGCCAGTAGTCTGAGGGACAGTTTCTCTGGAAACACCATATATTTT. Its protein product is CASSLRDSFSGNTIYF. The variable domain in full, completed from reference TRBV19 and TRBJ1-3, reads DGGITQSPKYLFRKEGQNVTLSCEQNLNHDAMYWYRQDPGQGLRLIYYSQIVNDFQKGDIAEGYSVSREKKESFPLTVTSAQKNPTAFYLCASSLRDSFSGNTIYFGEGSWLTVV.

This clone was detected once. Distinct nucleotide sequences in the sample also encode this CDR3. The gene calls are TRBV19 and TRBJ1-6; tentatively, D is TRBD1 (6 bases). Deletions cut 6 bases from V and 10 bases from J, with 22 bases between. The CDR3 extends over 16 amino acids. Germline V gene sequence: CDR1 LNHDA, CDR2 SQIVND (reference sequence). This CDR3 reads CASSPRGAGDFSPLHF. For the CDR3, the DNA is TGTGCCAGTAGCCCCCGGGGTGCAGGGGATTTCTCACCCCTCCACTTT.

This chain uses TRBV27 with TRBJ1-5, with D possibly being TRBD1 (6 bases). Germline V gene data show CDR1 as MNHEY and CDR2 as SMNVEV (reference sequence). Trimming took 7 bases from V and 1 from J, leaving 17 bases between them. There are 16 residues in the CDR3. In nucleotides, the CDR3 is TGTGCCAGCACCCCAAGGGCAGGGGCGAGCAATCAGCCCCAGCATTTT. Translation: CASTPRAGASNQPQHF.

This sequence joins TRBV27 and TRBJ2-1; 10 bases match TRBD1. From germline, CDR1 is MNHEY and CDR2 SMNVEV (reference sequence). V lost 6 bases and J lost 7; bases outside the gene matches: 9. The CDR3 contains 15 residues. CDR3 bases: TGTGCCAGCAGCCTGCGGGACAGGGGTTCTAATGAGCAGTTCTTC. Its translation: CASSLRDRGSNEQFF.

The V gene is TRBV28, the J gene TRBJ1-2; 7 bases agree with TRBD1. The germline gives CDR1 MDHEN, CDR2 SYDVKM. The ends lost 6 bases at V and 7 bases at J; junction bases unmatched: 8. The length of the CDR3 is 13 residues. CDR3 protein: CASRRRGGTGYTF. DNA for the CDR3: TGTGCCAGCAGACGTAGAGGGGGCACTGGCTACACCTTC.

The chain combines TRBV5-1 with TRBJ2-3, with TRBD2 matching over 11 bases. J was trimmed by 4 bases and V by 5 bases; bases with no gene match: 6. Germline loops: CDR1 SGHRS, CDR2 YFSETQ. This CDR3 comprises 15 residues. CDR3 DNA sequence: TGCGCCAGCAGGGCTAGCGGGGGGTCTTCAGATACGCAGTATTTT. It yields the protein CASRASGGSSDTQYF.